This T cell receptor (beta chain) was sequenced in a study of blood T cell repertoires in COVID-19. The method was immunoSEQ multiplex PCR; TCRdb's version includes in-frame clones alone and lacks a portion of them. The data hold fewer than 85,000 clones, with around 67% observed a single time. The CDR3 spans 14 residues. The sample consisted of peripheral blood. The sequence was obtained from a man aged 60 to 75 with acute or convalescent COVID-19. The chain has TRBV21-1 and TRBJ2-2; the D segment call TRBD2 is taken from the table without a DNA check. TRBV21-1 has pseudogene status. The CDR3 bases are TGTGCCAGCCCTCAACGGACTAACACCGGGGAGCTGTTTTTT. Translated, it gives CASPQRTNTGELFF.